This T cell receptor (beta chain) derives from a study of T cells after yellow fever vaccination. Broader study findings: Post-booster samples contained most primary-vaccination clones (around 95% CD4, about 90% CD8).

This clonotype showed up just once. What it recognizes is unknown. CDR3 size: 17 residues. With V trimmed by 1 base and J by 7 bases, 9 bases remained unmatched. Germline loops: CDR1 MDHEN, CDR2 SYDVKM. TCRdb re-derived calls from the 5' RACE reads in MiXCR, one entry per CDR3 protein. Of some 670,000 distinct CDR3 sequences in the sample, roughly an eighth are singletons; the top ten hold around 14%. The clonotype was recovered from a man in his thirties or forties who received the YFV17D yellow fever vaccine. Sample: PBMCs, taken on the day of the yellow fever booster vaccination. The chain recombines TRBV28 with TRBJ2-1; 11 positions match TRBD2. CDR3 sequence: CASSLFTSGSSRNEQFF. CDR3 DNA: TGTGCCAGCAGTTTATTTACTAGCGGGAGTTCTAGAAATGAGCAGTTCTTC.